The present T cell receptor (beta chain) was sequenced within a study of cytomegalovirus exposure and HLA in healthy donors. Overall study results and limits: A link between a missense DCLRE1C variant and TCR beta V- and J-gene trimming emerged from a later analysis. Rates of TCR association differed by HLA locus in a later analysis, with DRB1 highest and HLA-C lowest. Productive status was seen about 87% or about 30% of the time for most TCR beta V segments in an earlier analysis. Later examination showed HLA-associated TCR beta chains had greater clonal expansion than equally common others.

Notes on this clone: Its antigen remains unknown. At one boundary the junction diverges from the germline segment, which might be a read error.

It was with 60 Vbeta and 13 Jbeta primers that the PCR ran. Generated by immunoSEQ multiplex PCR, the TCRdb table keeps only in-frame clones and is missing some. The sample lists nearly 300,000 clones; just over 85% were seen once. The CDR3 has 16 amino acids. Germline V gene lookup returns CDR1 SEHNR and CDR2 FQNEAQ (reference sequence). This TCR derives from a middle-aged man in good health and CMV-seropositive. Material: PBMCs. The rearrangement joins TRBV7-9 to TRBJ2-3; the D is unclear. The CDR3 region is CSSSPPARQRTDTQYF. The CDR3 nucleotides read TGTTCCAGCAGCCCCCCGGCTAGGCAAAGGACAGATACGCAGTATTTT.